What follows are 21 T cell receptor beta chains derived from one specimen sequenced in a study of blood T cell repertoires in COVID-19. Sequencing was performed with immunoSEQ multiplex PCR; in TCRdb, only in-frame clones are kept and a portion is missing. The table shows 150,000 to 200,000 clones, with 80% occurring only once. The sample comprised peripheral blood. These receptors were collected from a man aged 60-69 years with acute or convalescent COVID-19.

The rearrangement uses TRBV10-3 and TRBJ2-1, with D perhaps TRBD2 (5 bases). Germline CDR1 and CDR2: ENHRY and SYGVKD. The CDR3 has 15 amino acids. V lost 2 bases and J lost 7, with 15 bases in between. The CDR3 loop reads CAISELAYRKNEQFF. Here the CDR3 DNA reads TGTGCCATCAGTGAGCTAGCTTATCGGAAGAATGAGCAGTTCTTC.

V usage is TRBV7-9 and J usage is TRBJ2-7; TRBD1 agrees at 7 bases. Germline loops: CDR1 SEHNR, CDR2 FQNEAQ (reference sequence). The CDR3 has 15 amino acids. The V segment lost 1 base and the J segment 7 bases; nucleotides outside the gene matches: 10. CDR3 amino acids: CASSLVRQGSGEQYF. The DNA for the CDR3 is TGTGCCAGCAGCTTAGTCCGACAGGGTTCTGGGGAGCAGTACTTC.

This sequence joins TRBV7-8 and TRBJ1-1; 12 positions match TRBD1. This CDR3 has 17 residues. Germline lookup yields CDR1 SGHVS and CDR2 FQNEAQ. V was clipped by 5 bases and J by 4 bases; unmatched bases: 11. CDR3 region: CASSVGTGGAVITEAFF. The CDR3 DNA reads TGTGCCAGCAGCGTTGGGACAGGGGGCGCGGTCATCACTGAAGCTTTCTTT.

A word on this clone: A read error may account for a junction end that differs from germline. This chain uses TRBV11-2 with TRBJ1-2, with D uncertain. Germline CDR1 reads SGHAT; CDR2 reads FQNNGV. There are 14 residues in the CDR3. CDR3 sequence: CASSPTDDYYGYAF. The CDR3 nucleotides are TGTGCCAGCAGTCCGACGGACGACTACTATGGCTACGCCTTC.

The V and J genes are TRBV6-1 and TRBJ1-3, with a tentative D call TRBD1 (5 bases). Germline assignment: CDR1 MNHNS and CDR2 SASEGT. This CDR3 comprises 14 residues. Trimming cost V 2 bases and J 7 bases, with 12 bases left between them. The CDR3 sequence: CASSEWGDRNTIYF. The CDR3 DNA is TGTGCCAGCAGTGAATGGGGGGATAGGAACACCATATATTTT.

This chain connects TRBV3-1 (or the pseudogene TRBV3-2) to TRBJ2-7, with TRBD1 as a possible D gene (6 bases). The CDR3 consists of 15 residues. Between the trimmed V and J ends, which lost 3 bases and 7 bases, there was a span of 19 bases. Germline assignment: CDR1 LGHDT and CDR2 YNNKEL (reference sequence). The CDR3 sequence is CASSQHQQGPIEQYF. CDR3 DNA sequence: TGTGCCAGCAGCCAGCACCAACAGGGCCCGATAGAGCAGTACTTC.

A remark on this clone: Sequence at one end of the junction differs from germline and may be a read error. The V call is TRBV25-1, the J call TRBJ1-2; TRBD1 matches at 12 bases. Germline V gene sequence: CDR1 MGHDK, CDR2 SYGVNS. The CDR3 has 12 amino acids. The CDR3 region has the DNA TGTGCCAGCAGTCCCGGGACAGGGGGCTGTCTCTTC. The encoded protein is CASSPGTGGCLF.

The chain combines TRBV3-1 (or the pseudogene TRBV3-2) with TRBJ2-7; 8 bases match TRBD1. The CDR3 runs 14 residues. Germline-derived CDR1 and CDR2 are LGHDT and YNNKEL (reference sequence). V dropped 1 base and J dropped 7; count of bases not matched to a gene: 6. This chain's CDR3 is CASSQGRQGHEQYF. Written as DNA, the CDR3 is TGTGCCAGCAGCCAAGGCCGACAGGGGCATGAGCAGTACTTC.

CDR3 region: CASSSGFNQPQHF. The CDR3 nucleotides are TGTGCCAGCAGCTCGGGGTTCAATCAGCCCCAGCATTTT. The chain joins TRBV28 to TRBJ1-5; the D is unclear. The CDR3 consists of 13 residues. Trimming took off 6 bases at V and 3 bases at J, with 9 bases between the two ends. From germline, CDR1 is MDHEN and CDR2 SYDVKM.

This clone has just one count. The chain joins TRBV7-2 to TRBJ2-3; 7 bases line up with TRBD2. The CDR3 sequence is 15 residues long. Germline lookup yields CDR1 SGHTA and CDR2 FQGNSA. V lost 2 bases, J lost 4 bases, and 6 bases stayed unmatched. The CDR3 is CASSLLSGGSDTQYF. In DNA, the CDR3 is TGTGCCAGCAGCTTATTGTCCGGGGGGTCAGATACGCAGTATTTT.

This chain links TRBV19 with TRBJ1-5, with 7 bases matching TRBD1. V trimming: 3 bases; J trimming: 6 bases; junction bases outside the gene matches: 11. The CDR3 is 16 amino acids. CDR1 and CDR2 (germline): LNHDA, SQIVND (reference sequence). The CDR3 loop reads CASSIWSGGLTQPQHF. CDR3 DNA sequence: TGTGCCAGTAGTATTTGGTCAGGGGGGCTCACTCAGCCCCAGCATTTT.

V usage is TRBV3-1 (or the pseudogene TRBV3-2) and J usage is TRBJ1-2; possible D gene TRBD1, 5 bases. CDR3 size: 15 residues. Germline V CDR1 and CDR2: LGHDT, YNNKEL (reference sequence). V was trimmed by 4 bases and J by 4 bases, leaving 16 bases between them. The CDR3: CASSPKEGRFYGYTF. CDR3 DNA sequence: TGTGCCAGCAGCCCGAAGGAGGGGCGGTTCTATGGCTACACCTTC.

The genes are TRBV3-1 (or the pseudogene TRBV3-2) and TRBJ1-1, with 8 bases fitting TRBD1. The CDR3 is made up of 15 amino acids. V lost 6 bases to trimming and J lost 1 base; unmatched junction nucleotides: 7. Germline loops: CDR1 LGHDT, CDR2 YNNKEL (reference sequence). CDR3 residues: CASRLDRGGNTEAFF. CDR3 DNA sequence: TGTGCCAGCAGATTAGACAGGGGAGGGAACACTGAAGCTTTCTTT.

V usage is TRBV19 and J usage is TRBJ2-4; 8 bases map to TRBD1. V lost 4 bases and J lost 0; bases outside the gene matches: 11. Germline V gives CDR1 LNHDA, CDR2 SQIVND (reference sequence). The CDR3 consists of 18 residues. Here the CDR3 DNA reads TGTGCCAGTAGTACGCCCTCAGGGACAGGCAGAGCCAAAAACATTCAGTACTTC. Translated: CASSTPSGTGRAKNIQYF. Using reference TRBV19 and TRBJ2-4 for the parts outside the CDR3, the full variable domain is DGGITQSPKYLFRKEGQNVTLSCEQNLNHDAMYWYRQDPGQGLRLIYYSQIVNDFQKGDIAEGYSVSREKKESFPLTVTSAQKNPTAFYLCASSTPSGTGRAKNIQYFGAGTRLSVL.

The table lists this clone with a few counts. The rearrangement joins TRBV5-6 to TRBJ2-1; weak D call: TRBD2 (6 bases). CDR1 and CDR2 from the germline V gene are SGHDT and YYEEEE. Trimming took off 0 bases at V and 3 bases at J, with 10 bases between the two ends. The CDR3 runs to 15 residues. The CDR3 loop reads CASSLGGDFYNEQFF. CDR3 DNA: TGTGCCAGCAGCTTGGGCGGGGACTTCTACAATGAGCAGTTCTTC.

This sequence joins TRBV11-1 and TRBJ2-1; no reliable D call. Looked up from germline, CDR1 is SGHAT and CDR2 is FQDESV (reference sequence). Trimming took off 2 bases at V and 0 bases at J, with 8 bases between the two ends. CDR3 size: 15 residues. The CDR3 loop is CASSLLSSSYNEQFF. The CDR3 DNA follows: TGTGCCAGCAGCTTACTATCGAGCTCCTACAATGAGCAGTTCTTC.

The chain uses TRBV19 and TRBJ2-2; possible D gene TRBD1, 5 bases. Germline V gene data show CDR1 as LNHDA and CDR2 as SQIVND (reference sequence). Trimming took 6 bases from V and 4 from J, leaving 9 bases between them. The CDR3 extends over 13 amino acids. The CDR3 DNA is TGTGCCAGTAGCCAGGGAAGCACCGGGGAGCTGTTTTTT. It specifies CASSQGSTGELFF.

The genes are TRBV6-5 and TRBJ2-7, with 9 positions matching TRBD1. CDR3 length equals 14 residues. J was trimmed by 5 bases and V by 10 bases; bases with no gene match: 12. Germline V CDR1 and CDR2: MNHEY, SVGAGI. CDR3 loop: CATKTGTGSNEQYF. CDR3 bases: TGTGCCACTAAAACCGGGACAGGGTCTAACGAGCAGTACTTC.

This chain links TRBV5-1 with TRBJ1-1; no reliable D call. The CDR3 runs 13 residues. V lost 2 bases and J 5 bases, leaving 10 bases between the germline ends. Germline CDR1 SGHRS, CDR2 YFSETQ. The CDR3 coding sequence is TGCGCCAGCAGCTTCTTATCCGGGACTGAAGCTTTCTTT. It codes for CASSFLSGTEAFF.

The V gene is TRBV7-8, the J gene TRBJ1-1; D perhaps matches TRBD1 (5 bases). V was shortened by 1 base and J by 5 bases, with 14 bases between the two germline ends. This CDR3 is built from 15 residues. Germline V gene sequence: CDR1 SGHVS, CDR2 FQNEAQ. In DNA form, the CDR3 reads TGTGCCAGCAGCTTAGTTTCGTGGGGGGGAACTGAAGCTTTCTTT. It specifies CASSLVSWGGTEAFF.

CDR3 residues: CASSNQGTPQHF. The CDR3, as DNA: TGTGCCAGCAGTAACCAGGGCACGCCCCAGCATTTT. The chain is built from TRBV2 and TRBJ1-5; the D gene is possibly TRBD1 (5 bases). Per the germline V gene, CDR1 is SNHLY and CDR2 is FYNNEI. This CDR3 region has 12 residues. V gave up 5 bases and J gave up 9 bases, with 11 bases separating them.